These 20 T cell receptor beta chains share one sample of origin, sequenced in a study of cytomegalovirus exposure and HLA in healthy donors. Primers: 60 Vbeta forward and 13 Jbeta reverse. Clones were sequenced by immunoSEQ multiplex PCR, and TCRdb holds only the in-frame ones, with some missing. Here the sample spans about 170,000 clones, about 82% being singletons. The sequenced material came from PBMCs. The source of these receptors is a male donor in good health and CMV-seronegative.

This rearrangement joins TRBV27 to TRBJ2-7; 12 bases fit TRBD2. The J segment lost 3 bases and the V segment lost 6 bases, leaving 9 bases of the junction unmatched. The length of the CDR3 is 16 residues. Germline CDR1 MNHEY, CDR2 SMNVEV (reference sequence). CDR3 bases: TGTGCCAGCAGAGAGACTAGCGGGAGTAGAAGCTACGAGCAGTACTTC. It is translated as CASRETSGSRSYEQYF.

This clone was seen only once. The chain employs TRBV19 and TRBJ2-3, with D hard to call. The germline V gene has CDR1 LNHDA and CDR2 SQIVND (reference sequence). This CDR3 has 14 residues. Trimming shortened V by 3 bases and J by 1 base, and 8 bases separated the two germline ends. CDR3 protein: CASSIPQGTDTQYF. DNA of the CDR3: TGTGCCAGTAGTATTCCCCAGGGCACAGATACGCAGTATTTT.

This sequence joins TRBV7-2 and TRBJ2-2; the D gene is possibly TRBD2 (6 bases). Trimming took 5 bases from V and 0 from J, leaving 13 bases between them. The CDR3 has 16 residues. The germline CDR1 and CDR2 sequences are SGHTA and FQGNSA. The CDR3 nucleotides read TGTGCCAGCAGCCTCCTCGGGGGTACGAACACCGGGGAGCTGTTTTTT. Amino acids: CASSLLGGTNTGELFF.

The chain joins TRBV19 to TRBJ1-1; the D is unclear. V shed 2 bases and J shed 5 bases, with 12 bases lying between them. Germline CDR1 is LNHDA and CDR2 is SQIVND (reference sequence). This CDR3 region has 14 residues. CDR3 sequence reads: CASSISDGLTEAFF. Here the CDR3 DNA reads TGTGCCAGTAGTATAAGCGATGGATTAACTGAAGCTTTCTTT.

This clone appeared a few times. Other nucleotide sequences from this sample produce the same CDR3. The chain links TRBV4-3 to TRBJ1-3, with D possibly TRBD1 on 5 matching bases. CDR3 length equals 15 residues. The germline V and J ends were trimmed by 0 bases and 1 base, with 7 bases remaining between them. Germline V gene data show CDR1 as LGHNA and CDR2 as YSLEER. The DNA of the CDR3 is TGCGCCAGCAGCCAAGACAGGGCATCTGGAAACACCATATATTTT. Translated: CASSQDRASGNTIYF.

The chain is built from TRBV14 and TRBJ1-1; 7 positions match TRBD1. With 4 bases clipped from V and 2 bases from J, the junction kept 7 bases outside the gene matches. This CDR3 spans 15 amino acids. Germline-derived CDR1 and CDR2 are SGHDN and FVKESK. The CDR3 DNA is TGTGCCAGCAGCCTCCGGGACAGCCCCAACACTGAAGCTTTCTTT. Protein: CASSLRDSPNTEAFF.

This rearrangement joins TRBV25-1 to TRBJ2-7; possibly TRBD2 for D (6 bases). The CDR3 is made up of 14 amino acids. Trimming took 6 bases from V and 0 from J, leaving 12 bases between them. The germline gives CDR1 MGHDK, CDR2 SYGVNS. The chain's CDR3 is CASRGGGNSYEQYF. In DNA, the CDR3 is TGTGCCAGCAGGGGGGGTGGAAACTCCTACGAGCAGTACTTC.

The chain links TRBV25-1 to TRBJ1-1; TRBD1 agrees at 7 bases. This CDR3 spans 15 amino acids. The germline V gene has CDR1 MGHDK and CDR2 SYGVNS. Germline trimming cut 4 bases from V and 1 base from J; bases unmatched to any gene: 6. The CDR3 protein is CASSAQGQPNTEAFF. The DNA for the CDR3 is TGTGCCAGCAGTGCCCAGGGACAGCCGAACACTGAAGCTTTCTTT.

J is TRBJ2-1 and V is TRBV19, with 8 bases fitting TRBD1. With V trimmed by 6 bases and J by 5 bases, 3 bases remained unmatched. The CDR3 totals 13 residues. Germline V lookup: CDR1 LNHDA, CDR2 SQIVND (reference sequence). CDR3 loop: CASRETGDNEQFF. CDR3 DNA sequence: TGTGCCAGTAGGGAGACAGGGGACAATGAGCAGTTCTTC.

J is TRBJ2-5 and V is TRBV28; tentatively, D is TRBD2 (6 bases). The V gene's germline CDR1 is MDHEN and CDR2 SYDVKM. CDR3 size: 16 residues. V lost 4 bases, J lost 1 base, and 16 bases lay in between. The CDR3 region is CASSSPSDGGQETQYF. The CDR3 bases are TGTGCCAGCAGTTCACCTAGCGATGGTGGCCAAGAGACCCAGTACTTC.

The V gene is TRBV5-1, the J gene TRBJ1-4, with 8 bases lining up with TRBD1. Germline V gene data show CDR1 as SGHRS and CDR2 as YFSETQ. V was pared by 4 bases and J by 6 bases, with 5 bases of the junction left unmatched. The CDR3 is 14 residues long. The CDR3 spells CASSLNRGYEKLFF. The CDR3 DNA reads TGCGCCAGCAGCCTAAACAGGGGGTATGAAAAACTGTTTTTT.

V is TRBV7-6 and J is TRBJ2-7; the D gene is possibly TRBD2 (5 bases). From germline, CDR1 is SGHVS and CDR2 FNYEAQ. This CDR3 has 14 residues. V lost 0 bases to trimming and J lost 0 bases, with 6 bases between them. The CDR3 region is CASSLAEGSYEQYF. The CDR3 bases are TGTGCCAGCAGCTTAGCAGAGGGCTCCTACGAGCAGTACTTC.

The chain is built from TRBV6-1 and TRBJ2-7; tentatively, D is TRBD2 (6 bases). The CDR3 spans 14 residues. Germline V lookup: CDR1 MNHNS, CDR2 SASEGT. Trimming removed 4 bases at V and 4 bases at J, with 14 bases between. CDR3 sequence reads: CASSVEGGQYEQYF. CDR3 nucleotide sequence: TGTGCCAGCAGTGTGGAGGGAGGTCAGTACGAGCAGTACTTC.

This clone was seen just once. The chain is built from TRBV27 and TRBJ2-1; D not resolved. The CDR3 covers 13 residues. V was clipped by 6 bases and J by 7 bases, with 13 bases between them. Per germline, CDR1 MNHEY and CDR2 SMNVEV (reference sequence). CDR3: CASRRLEDNEQFF. CDR3 in DNA: TGTGCCAGCAGACGCCTAGAGGATAATGAGCAGTTCTTC.

This clone was seen a handful of times. The rearrangement links TRBV2 to TRBJ2-7; 9 nucleotides line up with TRBD2. This CDR3 is built from 15 residues. V trimming: 4 bases; J trimming: 7 bases; junction bases outside the gene matches: 11. Germline-derived CDR1 and CDR2 are SNHLY and FYNNEI. The chain's CDR3 is CASSVTSGAGGEQYF. In nucleotides, the CDR3 is TGTGCCAGCAGTGTTACGTCAGGGGCGGGAGGGGAGCAGTACTTC.

The chain has TRBV6-5 and TRBJ2-1; 10 bases map to TRBD2. The V and J ends lost 3 bases and 1 base, in that order; junction bases with no gene match: 0. The CDR3 extends over 15 amino acids. Germline V lookup: CDR1 MNHEY, CDR2 SVGAGI. The CDR3 spells CASSYSGRSYNEQFF. CDR3 DNA sequence: TGTGCCAGCAGTTATAGCGGGAGGTCCTACAATGAGCAGTTCTTC.

J is TRBJ2-1 and V is TRBV5-6, with D possibly TRBD1 on 6 matching bases. With 4 bases removed from V and 7 bases from J, the gap between germline ends came to 21 bases. CDR3 size: 16 residues. Germline CDR1 SGHDT, CDR2 YYEEEE. CDR3 bases: TGTGCCAGCAGCCTACTTACTGGGGGCGCGAGAAATGAGCAGTTCTTC. Protein sequence: CASSLLTGGARNEQFF.

This clone has just a few counts. In DNA, the CDR3 is TGTGCCAGCAGACCGACTAGCGCCAACACCGGGGAGCTGTTTTTT. The encoded protein is CASRPTSANTGELFF. V and J are TRBV11-2 and TRBJ2-2, with TRBD2 identical over 8 bases. This CDR3 comprises 15 residues. The trim removed 6 bases at V and 2 bases at J, leaving 5 bases unmatched. CDR1 and CDR2 (germline): SGHAT, FQNNGV.

This rearrangement joins TRBV18 to TRBJ1-2; D not resolved. Trimming took off 3 bases at V and 1 base at J, with 12 bases between the two ends. The CDR3 is 15 residues long. Germline V gene lookup returns CDR1 KGHSH and CDR2 LQKENI. CDR3 nucleotides: TGTGCCAGCTCACCTCTCCCGAGTCTTAACTATGGCTACACCTTC. Translated: CASSPLPSLNYGYTF.

The CDR3 sequence: CASSSDNNYGYTF. The CDR3 DNA reads TGTGCCAGCAGCTCGGACAATAACTATGGCTACACCTTC. The chain combines TRBV12-1 with TRBJ1-2; the listed D gene, TRBD1, was not tested against the DNA. TRBV12-1 is reported as a pseudogene. The CDR3 runs 13 residues.